These T cell receptor beta chains were read from a single sample in a study of T cell responses to AZD1222 COVID-19 vaccine. TCRdb's table, derived via immunoSEQ multiplex PCR, lists solely in-frame clones and lacks some. The repertoire consists of some 130,000 clones, with roughly 88% occurring once and the leading ten covering less than 4%. Sequencing was performed on peripheral blood, taken on day 0 of AZD1222 vaccination. The receptors were gathered from an adult in good health. The CDR3 runs from the conserved cysteine through the conserved F or W. Each record gives: CDR3 DNA, CDR3 protein, D gene, J gene, V gene, clone size. The D gene is left open where the match is weak. Some rows mark clone size as missing; the rest say once, few, many or name a class of expanded clone.

CDR3nt: TGTGCCAGCAGTTTAGCGGGGAAGCCCCAGCATTTT; CDR3aa: CASSLAGKPQHF; d_gene: -; j_gene: TRBJ1-5; v_gene: TRBV12-3/TRBV12-4; abundance: -
CDR3nt: TGTGCCAGCACCACCCAGAAGGGCTCCTCTGGAAACACCATATATTTT; CDR3aa: CASTTQKGSSGNTIYF; d_gene: -; j_gene: TRBJ1-3; v_gene: TRBV7-8; abundance: -
CDR3nt: TGTGCCAGTAGTCGGGGACGGAGGGATAATGAAAAACTGTTTTTT; CDR3aa: CASSRGRRDNEKLFF; d_gene: -; j_gene: TRBJ1-4; v_gene: TRBV19; abundance: -
CDR3nt: TGTGCCAGTACCTTTACCGGGACAGGGGGCGGCGGCTACACCTTC; CDR3aa: CASTFTGTGGGGYTF; d_gene: TRBD1; j_gene: TRBJ1-2; v_gene: TRBV19; abundance: -
CDR3nt: TGCGCCAGCAGCCCTCAGGGAGTGGGAAATGAGGCTTTCTTT; CDR3aa: CASSPQGVGNEAFF; d_gene: -; j_gene: TRBJ1-1; v_gene: TRBV4-1; abundance: -
CDR3nt: TGCGCCAGCAGCTTGTCGTCGGTCCCCGGGGCCCAGTACTTC; CDR3aa: CASSLSSVPGAQYF; d_gene: -; j_gene: TRBJ2-5; v_gene: TRBV5-1; abundance: -
CDR3nt: TGTGCCGCGCATGCTCTTCGGGCCGATTATGGCTACACCTTC; CDR3aa: CAAHALRADYGYTF; d_gene: -; j_gene: TRBJ1-2; v_gene: TRBV10-3; abundance: -
CDR3nt: TGTGCCAGCAGTCTCATCTATGGCTACACCTTC; CDR3aa: CASSLIYGYTF; d_gene: -; j_gene: TRBJ1-2; v_gene: TRBV12-3/TRBV12-4; abundance: -
CDR3nt: TGTGCCAGCACCGCTTCCGGGACAGGCGCCTACGAGCAGTACTTC; CDR3aa: CASTASGTGAYEQYF; d_gene: TRBD1; j_gene: TRBJ2-7; v_gene: TRBV5-4; abundance: -
CDR3nt: TGTGCCAGAAGCCCCCTTGCCCACAGCCCCCTGAACACTGAAGCTTTCTTT; CDR3aa: CARSPLAHSPLNTEAFF; d_gene: -; j_gene: TRBJ1-1; v_gene: TRBV5-3; abundance: -
CDR3nt: TGTGCCAGCAGTTACTCGAGAGTCCACGGGACTGAAGCTTTCTTT; CDR3aa: CASSYSRVHGTEAFF; d_gene: -; j_gene: TRBJ1-1; v_gene: TRBV6-5; abundance: -
CDR3nt: TGTGCCAGCAGCTTACGGGGCGACAACACTGAAGCTTTCTTT; CDR3aa: CASSLRGDNTEAFF; d_gene: -; j_gene: TRBJ1-1; v_gene: TRBV7-9; abundance: -
CDR3nt: TGTGCCAGCAGCTTGCCCAGACAGTACGGGGAGACTGAAGCTTTCTTT; CDR3aa: CASSLPRQYGETEAFF; d_gene: -; j_gene: TRBJ1-1; v_gene: TRBV5-4; abundance: once
CDR3nt: TGCAGTGCTAGTTCTGTGTCGCAACAGCCCCAGCATTTT; CDR3aa: CSASSVSQQPQHF; d_gene: -; j_gene: TRBJ1-5; v_gene: TRBV20-1; abundance: -
CDR3nt: TGTGCCAGCAGCGTAGTCGAGGGCAGGGAGGGAGGCTACACCTTC; CDR3aa: CASSVVEGREGGYTF; d_gene: -; j_gene: TRBJ1-2; v_gene: TRBV9; abundance: once
CDR3nt: TGCAGCGCCTCCCCTAGCGGGGGGGCAAATGAGCAGTTCTTC; CDR3aa: CSASPSGGANEQFF; d_gene: TRBD2; j_gene: TRBJ2-1; v_gene: TRBV29-1; abundance: -
CDR3nt: TGTGCCAGCAGTCCAAACCCGATCCTCCTACAGCCCAATCAGCCCCAGCATTTT; CDR3aa: CASSPNPILLQPNQPQHF; d_gene: -; j_gene: TRBJ1-5; v_gene: TRBV27; abundance: -
CDR3nt: TGTGCCAGCGGAAAGGGGGGCTTGGGCGAGCAGTACTTC; CDR3aa: CASGKGGLGEQYF; d_gene: -; j_gene: TRBJ2-7; v_gene: TRBV12-3/TRBV12-4; abundance: once
CDR3nt: TGTGCCAGCAGTCGGACAGGGGTTGAAGCTTTCTTT; CDR3aa: CASSRTGVEAFF; d_gene: TRBD1; j_gene: TRBJ1-1; v_gene: TRBV12-3/TRBV12-4; abundance: -
CDR3nt: TGTGCCAGTACGGGCGGGATTGCAACTAATGAAAAACTGTTTTTT; CDR3aa: CASTGGIATNEKLFF; d_gene: -; j_gene: TRBJ1-4; v_gene: TRBV19; abundance: -
CDR3nt: TGTGCCAGCAGCCTTCCTATACAGGGAAAGGTTAAAGAGACCCAGTACTTC; CDR3aa: CASSLPIQGKVKETQYF; d_gene: -; j_gene: TRBJ2-5; v_gene: TRBV6-2/TRBV6-3; abundance: -
CDR3nt: TGTGCCAGCAGCTTAGCAGGGGGCGCCGGTGGCTACACCTTC; CDR3aa: CASSLAGGAGGYTF; d_gene: TRBD1; j_gene: TRBJ1-2; v_gene: TRBV7-9; abundance: -
CDR3nt: TGTGCCAGCACTGAAGTGGCAGCTAATTCACCCCTCCACTTT; CDR3aa: CASTEVAANSPLHF; d_gene: -; j_gene: TRBJ1-6; v_gene: TRBV2; abundance: -
CDR3nt: TGCGCCAGCAGTATGGGACAGCCCGGGGCCAACGTCCTGACTTTC; CDR3aa: CASSMGQPGANVLTF; d_gene: TRBD1; j_gene: TRBJ2-6; v_gene: TRBV10-1; abundance: -
CDR3nt: TGTGCCAGGGGACACGAATACTACAATGAGCAGTTCTTC; CDR3aa: CARGHEYYNEQFF; d_gene: -; j_gene: TRBJ2-1; v_gene: TRBV19; abundance: -
CDR3nt: TGTGCCAGCAGTAGACAGGGGGCAGGAGAAAAACTGTTTTTT; CDR3aa: CASSRQGAGEKLFF; d_gene: TRBD1; j_gene: TRBJ1-4; v_gene: TRBV2; abundance: -
CDR3nt: TGTGCCAGCAGTTACTTCGGGACAGGGAGCACCGGGGAGCTGTTTTTT; CDR3aa: CASSYFGTGSTGELFF; d_gene: TRBD1; j_gene: TRBJ2-2; v_gene: TRBV6-5; abundance: -
CDR3nt: TGTGCCAGTAGTATTTTCTCACCCGACAGGGGCGTAGGCTATGGCTACACCTTC; CDR3aa: CASSIFSPDRGVGYGYTF; d_gene: TRBD1; j_gene: TRBJ1-2; v_gene: TRBV19; abundance: -
CDR3nt: TGTGCCAGCAGTGACCGGACGGGCTCTGGAAACACCATATATTTT; CDR3aa: CASSDRTGSGNTIYF; d_gene: -; j_gene: TRBJ1-3; v_gene: TRBV6-2/TRBV6-3; abundance: -
CDR3nt: TGTGCCAGCAGTAGAGGGACAGCCTATAATTCACCCCTCCACTTT; CDR3aa: CASSRGTAYNSPLHF; d_gene: TRBD1; j_gene: TRBJ1-6; v_gene: TRBV6-5; abundance: -
CDR3nt: TGTGCCAGCAGTCGCCGGGAGGCGGCGGGGCCCCAGCATTTT; CDR3aa: CASSRREAAGPQHF; d_gene: -; j_gene: TRBJ1-5; v_gene: TRBV2; abundance: -
CDR3nt: TGTGCCAGCAGCGTAGTGGGGACAGGGAGGGCAGATACGCAGTATTTT; CDR3aa: CASSVVGTGRADTQYF; d_gene: TRBD1; j_gene: TRBJ2-3; v_gene: TRBV9; abundance: -
CDR3nt: TGTGCCAGCTCACCCGGCCCGGGACAGAACTATGGCTACACCTTC; CDR3aa: CASSPGPGQNYGYTF; d_gene: TRBD1; j_gene: TRBJ1-2; v_gene: TRBV18; abundance: -
CDR3nt: TGTGCCGTCTCGAAACAGGGTGGGCAGCCCCAGCATTTT; CDR3aa: CAVSKQGGQPQHF; d_gene: -; j_gene: TRBJ1-5; v_gene: TRBV2; abundance: -
CDR3nt: TGTGCCAGCAGCCCCGGACTCGTCGGCTACACCTTC; CDR3aa: CASSPGLVGYTF; d_gene: -; j_gene: TRBJ1-2; v_gene: TRBV6-2/TRBV6-3; abundance: -
CDR3nt: TGTGCCAGCAGCCAGTGGGGAGGGGTCGGTAATTCACCCCTCCACTTT; CDR3aa: CASSQWGGVGNSPLHF; d_gene: -; j_gene: TRBJ1-6; v_gene: TRBV14; abundance: once
CDR3nt: TGTGCCATCAAAGGACAGGAAGAGACCCAGTACTTC; CDR3aa: CAIKGQEETQYF; d_gene: TRBD1; j_gene: TRBJ2-5; v_gene: TRBV10-3; abundance: -
CDR3nt: TGTGCCAGTAGTAATTGGTTTCGGCCGGGTCGGTATGGCTACACCTTC; CDR3aa: CASSNWFRPGRYGYTF; d_gene: -; j_gene: TRBJ1-2; v_gene: TRBV19; abundance: -
CDR3nt: TGTGCCAGCAGGCTTCGGACCTACGAGCAGTACTTC; CDR3aa: CASRLRTYEQYF; d_gene: -; j_gene: TRBJ2-7; v_gene: TRBV12-3/TRBV12-4; abundance: -
CDR3nt: TGCAGTGCTAGTCTATCCGGGGGGCCCGCGGATACGCAGTATTTT; CDR3aa: CSASLSGGPADTQYF; d_gene: -; j_gene: TRBJ2-3; v_gene: TRBV20-1; abundance: few
CDR3nt: TGTGCCAGCAGCCTATCCGCCCGGAACATTCAGTACTTC; CDR3aa: CASSLSARNIQYF; d_gene: -; j_gene: TRBJ2-4; v_gene: TRBV7-8; abundance: -
CDR3nt: TGTGCCAGCAGTAGACTCAATACGGGGAACACTGAAGCTTTCTTT; CDR3aa: CASSRLNTGNTEAFF; d_gene: -; j_gene: TRBJ1-1; v_gene: TRBV6-6; abundance: -
CDR3nt: TGTGCCAGTAGTATATTCAGGCAATCCTCTGGAAACACCATATATTTT; CDR3aa: CASSIFRQSSGNTIYF; d_gene: -; j_gene: TRBJ1-3; v_gene: TRBV19; abundance: -
CDR3nt: TGTGCCAGCAGCCTGAAAAGGGCGGGGACTGAAGCTTTCTTT; CDR3aa: CASSLKRAGTEAFF; d_gene: -; j_gene: TRBJ1-1; v_gene: TRBV11-2; abundance: -
CDR3nt: TGTGCCAGCAGTGGGGGCAGGCCTCAGCCCCAGCATTTT; CDR3aa: CASSGGRPQPQHF; d_gene: -; j_gene: TRBJ1-5; v_gene: TRBV2; abundance: -
CDR3nt: TGTGCCAGCAGTCTCAGGGGGCGGCAGTTCTTC; CDR3aa: CASSLRGRQFF; d_gene: TRBD1; j_gene: TRBJ2-1; v_gene: TRBV12-3/TRBV12-4; abundance: once
CDR3nt: TGTGCCAGCTCACCCCGAAAGACAGGGAGCTCCTACAATGAGCAGTTCTTC; CDR3aa: CASSPRKTGSSYNEQFF; d_gene: TRBD1; j_gene: TRBJ2-1; v_gene: TRBV18; abundance: -
CDR3nt: TGCGCCAGCAGCTTGGCTTTCTATGAGCAGTTCTTC; CDR3aa: CASSLAFYEQFF; d_gene: -; j_gene: TRBJ2-1; v_gene: TRBV5-1; abundance: -
CDR3nt: TGTGCCAGCAGCCCCGGAGATAGGCGGGGGGAGCAGTACTTC; CDR3aa: CASSPGDRRGEQYF; d_gene: TRBD2; j_gene: TRBJ2-7; v_gene: TRBV11-3; abundance: -